The entry below gives a single T cell receptor (beta chain) sequence along with its context. Sequencing used immunoSEQ multiplex PCR; TCRdb keeps in-frame clones, though not all of them. This table holds about 680,000 clones, roughly 70% found once. This sample is part of a study of shared clonotypes between healthy human individuals. After removal of 2 bases from V and 6 bases from J, the junction contained 6 bases not matched to a gene. The CDR3 contains 14 residues. CDR1 MDHEN and CDR2 SYDVKM come from the germline V gene. Input material: memory CD4+ T cells sorted from blood. Subset reported: CD45RA-negative fraction. The rearrangement links TRBV28 to TRBJ2-7; 8 positions agree with TRBD2. The sequence derives from a woman aged 25 to 45 in good health. DNA of the CDR3: TGTGCCAGCAGTTTACCGGGACTAGTGATCGAGCAGTACTTC. Translating it yields CASSLPGLVIEQYF. Complete variable domain (other parts from reference TRBV28 and TRBJ2-7): DVKVTQSSRYLVKRTGEKVFLECVQDMDHENMFWYRQDPGLGLRLIYFSYDVKMKEKGDIPEGYSVSREKKERFSLILESASTNQTSMYLCASSLPGLVIEQYFGPGTRLTVT.